The following is a T cell receptor (beta chain) sequence with its context. Antigen specificity is unknown. This sample stems from a study of graft-versus-host responses after intestinal transplantation. Study-wide findings and caveats: Some patients had graft-donor T cell macrochimerism. In their allografts, the ratios of graft-versus-host to host-versus-graft T cell clones were high.

Here immunoSEQ multiplex PCR was the method, and the copy in TCRdb shows in-frame clones only, minus some. Here the sample spans about 100,000 clones, roughly 90% being singletons. The sequenced sample was unstimulated CD4+ T cells sorted from spleen or lymph node cells, obtained before transplant. This receptor was taken from a human donor who was the organ donor for an intestinal transplant.

The DNA of the CDR3 is TGTGCCAGCAGCTTCCAAACTGGAAACACCATATATTTT. Its translation is CASSFQTGNTIYF. V usage is TRBV5-6 and J usage is TRBJ1-3, with D hard to call. V lost 2 bases and J 2 bases, leaving 5 bases between the germline ends. The CDR3 extends over 13 amino acids. Germline CDR1 SGHDT, CDR2 YYEEEE.